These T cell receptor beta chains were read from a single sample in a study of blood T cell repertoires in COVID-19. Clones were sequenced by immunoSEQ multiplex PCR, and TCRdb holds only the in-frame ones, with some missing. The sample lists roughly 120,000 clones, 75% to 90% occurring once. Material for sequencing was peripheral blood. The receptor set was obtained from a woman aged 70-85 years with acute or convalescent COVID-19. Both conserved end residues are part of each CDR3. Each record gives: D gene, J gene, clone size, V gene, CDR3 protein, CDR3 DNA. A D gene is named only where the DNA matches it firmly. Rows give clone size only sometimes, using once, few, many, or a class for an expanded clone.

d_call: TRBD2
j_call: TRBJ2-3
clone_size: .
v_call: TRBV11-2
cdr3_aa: CASSLDPKGLAGGEDTQYF
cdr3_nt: TGTGCCAGCAGCTTAGATCCCAAGGGACTAGCGGGAGGGGAAGATACGCAGTATTTT

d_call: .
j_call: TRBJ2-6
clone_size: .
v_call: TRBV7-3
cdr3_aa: CASSLTGASGANVLTF
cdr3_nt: TGTGCCAGCAGCTTAACGGGGGCATCTGGGGCCAACGTCCTGACTTTC

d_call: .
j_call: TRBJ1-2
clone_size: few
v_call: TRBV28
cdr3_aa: CASSPADIALWGYTF
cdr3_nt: TGTGCCAGCAGCCCGGCGGATATTGCCCTCTGGGGCTACACCTTC

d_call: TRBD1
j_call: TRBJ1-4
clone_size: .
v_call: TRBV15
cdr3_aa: CATSRDRQGANEKLFF
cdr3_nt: TGTGCCACCAGCAGGGATAGACAGGGGGCGAATGAAAAACTGTTTTTT

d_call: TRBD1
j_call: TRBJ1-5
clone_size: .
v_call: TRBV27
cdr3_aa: CASSLQQGANQPQHF
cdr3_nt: TGTGCCAGCAGTTTGCAACAGGGGGCCAATCAGCCCCAGCATTTT

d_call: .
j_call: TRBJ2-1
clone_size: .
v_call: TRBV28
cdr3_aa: CASTIGVFYNEQFF
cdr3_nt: TGTGCCAGTACTATAGGGGTTTTCTACAATGAGCAGTTCTTC

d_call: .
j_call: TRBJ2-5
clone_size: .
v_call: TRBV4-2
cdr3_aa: CASSQDPMGQGGETQYF
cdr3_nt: TGTGCCAGCAGCCAAGATCCGATGGGGCAGGGTGGCGAGACCCAGTACTTC

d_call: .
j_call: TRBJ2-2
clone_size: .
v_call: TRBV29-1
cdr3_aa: CSVDRGGTGELFF
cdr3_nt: TGCAGCGTTGATAGGGGAGGCACCGGGGAGCTGTTTTTT

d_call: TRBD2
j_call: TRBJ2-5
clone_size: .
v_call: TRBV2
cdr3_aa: CARGTSGSRSQYF
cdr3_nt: TGTGCCAGGGGGACTAGCGGGAGTCGGTCCCAGTACTTC

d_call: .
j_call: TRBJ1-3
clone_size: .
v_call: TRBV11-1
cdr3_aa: CASSYLTPSSGNTIYF
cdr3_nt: TGTGCCAGCAGCTACCTGACTCCGAGCTCTGGAAACACCATATATTTT

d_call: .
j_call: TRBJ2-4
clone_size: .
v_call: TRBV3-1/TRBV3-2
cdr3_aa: CASSLGRDSPWYF
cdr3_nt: TGTGCCAGCAGCCTTGGAAGGGACTCTCCTTGGTACTTC

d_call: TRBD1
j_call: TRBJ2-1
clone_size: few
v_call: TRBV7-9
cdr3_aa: CASGPTGYNEQFF
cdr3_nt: TGTGCCAGCGGACCGACAGGGTACAATGAGCAGTTCTTC

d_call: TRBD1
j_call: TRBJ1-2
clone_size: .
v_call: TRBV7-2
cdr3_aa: CASSSYRGFDGYTF
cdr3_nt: TGTGCCAGCAGCTCTTACAGGGGGTTCGATGGCTACACCTTC

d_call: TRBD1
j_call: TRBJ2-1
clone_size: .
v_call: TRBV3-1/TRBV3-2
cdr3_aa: CASSLRGTGGNEQFF
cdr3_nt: TGTGCCAGCAGCCTCCGCGGGACAGGTGGCAATGAGCAGTTCTTC

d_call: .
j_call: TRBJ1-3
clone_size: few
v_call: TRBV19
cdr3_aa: CASSIRGMTASSGNTIYF
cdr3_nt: TGTGCCAGTAGTATACGGGGAATGACTGCGAGCTCTGGAAACACCATATATTTT

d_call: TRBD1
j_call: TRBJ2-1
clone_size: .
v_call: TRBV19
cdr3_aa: CASSMGTGRYNEQFF
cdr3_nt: TGTGCCAGTAGTATGGGGACAGGGCGCTACAATGAGCAGTTCTTC

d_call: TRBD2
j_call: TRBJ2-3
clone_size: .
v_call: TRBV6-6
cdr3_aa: CASSWRAGGTDTQYF
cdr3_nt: TGTGCCAGCAGTTGGCGAGCGGGAGGTACAGATACGCAGTATTTT

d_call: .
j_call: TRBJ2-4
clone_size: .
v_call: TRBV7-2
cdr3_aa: CASSPVGGWNIQYF
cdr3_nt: TGTGCCAGCAGCCCCGTCGGCGGATGGAACATTCAGTACTTC

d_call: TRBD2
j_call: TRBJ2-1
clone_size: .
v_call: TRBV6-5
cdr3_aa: CASRISGRGEQFF
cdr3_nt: TGTGCCAGCAGGATTAGCGGGAGGGGTGAGCAGTTCTTC

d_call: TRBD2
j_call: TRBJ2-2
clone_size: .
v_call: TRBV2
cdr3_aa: CASGVAGERTGELFF
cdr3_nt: TGTGCCAGCGGGGTAGCGGGGGAGCGCACCGGGGAGCTGTTTTTT

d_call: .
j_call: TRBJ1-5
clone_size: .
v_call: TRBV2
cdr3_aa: CASSGGSEYSNQPQHF
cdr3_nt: TGTGCCAGCAGTGGGGGCTCGGAGTATAGCAATCAGCCCCAGCATTTT

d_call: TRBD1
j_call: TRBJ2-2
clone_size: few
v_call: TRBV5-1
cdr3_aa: CASSLNQRTGGAGGELFF
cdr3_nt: TGCGCCAGCAGCCTCAACCAACGGACAGGGGGCGCCGGCGGGGAGCTGTTTTTT

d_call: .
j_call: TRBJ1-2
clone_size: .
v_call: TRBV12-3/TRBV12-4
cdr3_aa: CASSLRTAYGYTF
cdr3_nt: TGTGCCAGCAGTTTACGGACAGCATATGGCTACACCTTC

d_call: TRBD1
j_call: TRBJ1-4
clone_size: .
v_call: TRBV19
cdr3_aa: CASRDRGEVGEKLFF
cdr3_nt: TGTGCCAGTAGGGACAGGGGGGAAGTCGGGGAAAAACTGTTTTTT

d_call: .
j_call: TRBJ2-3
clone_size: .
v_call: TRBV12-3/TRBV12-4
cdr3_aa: CASSLKPDTQYF
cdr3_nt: TGTGCCAGCAGTTTGAAGCCAGATACGCAGTATTTT

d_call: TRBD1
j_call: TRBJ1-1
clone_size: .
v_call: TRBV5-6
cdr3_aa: CASSYTDRLNTEAFF
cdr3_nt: TGTGCCAGCAGTTACACGGACAGGCTGAACACTGAAGCTTTCTTT

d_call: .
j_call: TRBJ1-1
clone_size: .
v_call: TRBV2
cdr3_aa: CASSDLRGNTEAFF
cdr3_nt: TGTGCCAGCAGTGATCTAAGAGGGAACACTGAAGCTTTCTTT

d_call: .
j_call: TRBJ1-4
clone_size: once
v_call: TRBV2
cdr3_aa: CASSPGAANEKLFF
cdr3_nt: TGTGCCAGCAGCCCAGGTGCAGCTAATGAAAAACTGTTTTTT

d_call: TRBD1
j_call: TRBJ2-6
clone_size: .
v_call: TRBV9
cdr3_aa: CASSLRDSGVSGANVLTF
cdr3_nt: TGTGCCAGCAGCTTAAGGGACAGTGGAGTCTCTGGGGCCAACGTCCTGACTTTC

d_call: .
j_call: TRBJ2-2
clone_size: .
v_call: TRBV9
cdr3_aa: CASSVAAGANTGELFF
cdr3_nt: TGTGCCAGCAGCGTAGCGGCGGGCGCGAACACCGGGGAGCTGTTTTTT

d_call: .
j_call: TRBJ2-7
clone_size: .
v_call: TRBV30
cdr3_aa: CAWGREGAEQYF
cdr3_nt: TGTGCCTGGGGACGGGAGGGGGCCGAGCAGTACTTC

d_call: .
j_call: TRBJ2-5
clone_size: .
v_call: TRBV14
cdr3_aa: CASSLGRLETQYF
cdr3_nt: TGTGCCAGCAGCCTGGGGAGGTTGGAGACCCAGTACTTC

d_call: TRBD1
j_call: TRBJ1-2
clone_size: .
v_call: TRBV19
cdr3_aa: CASSMRTGTGSYGYTF
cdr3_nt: TGTGCCAGTAGTATGCGAACCGGGACAGGAAGCTATGGCTACACCTTC

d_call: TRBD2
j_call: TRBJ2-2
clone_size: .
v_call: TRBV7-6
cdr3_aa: CASTQLAGTNTGELFF
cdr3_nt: TGTGCCAGCACCCAACTAGCGGGAACGAACACCGGGGAGCTGTTTTTT

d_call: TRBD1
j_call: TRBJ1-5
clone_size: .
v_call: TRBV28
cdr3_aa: CASSLRGQGAYQPQHF
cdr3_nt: TGTGCCAGCAGTCTACGAGGTCAGGGGGCTTACCAGCCTCAGCATTTT

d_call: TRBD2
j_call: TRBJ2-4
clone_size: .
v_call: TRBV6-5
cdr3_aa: CASSYSSGGGQNIQYF
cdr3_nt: TGTGCCAGCAGTTACTCGAGCGGGGGGGGACAAAACATTCAGTACTTC

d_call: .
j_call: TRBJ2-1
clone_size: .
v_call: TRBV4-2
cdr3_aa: CASSQGSGTFSYNEQFF
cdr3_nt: TGTGCCAGCAGCCAGGGTAGCGGTACCTTCTCCTACAATGAGCAGTTCTTC

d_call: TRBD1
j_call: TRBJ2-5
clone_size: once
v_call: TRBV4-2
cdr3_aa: CASSQDGQGPTETQYF
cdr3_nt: TGTGCCAGCAGCCAAGATGGACAGGGGCCCACAGAGACCCAGTACTTC

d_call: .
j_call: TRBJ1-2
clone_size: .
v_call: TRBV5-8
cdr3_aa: CASSFTSGPSYGYTF
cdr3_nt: TGTGCCAGCAGCTTTACCTCAGGGCCCTCCTATGGCTACACCTTC

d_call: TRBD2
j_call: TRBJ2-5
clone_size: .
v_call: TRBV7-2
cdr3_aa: CASSLAAGGGETQYF
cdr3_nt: TGTGCCAGCAGTTTAGCCGCGGGGGGAGGAGAGACCCAGTACTTC

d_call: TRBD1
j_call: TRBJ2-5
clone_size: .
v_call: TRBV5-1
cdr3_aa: CASSPGQGSGSSLSETQYF
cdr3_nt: TGCGCCAGCAGCCCGGGACAGGGCTCGGGTAGCTCGCTGTCGGAGACCCAGTACTTC

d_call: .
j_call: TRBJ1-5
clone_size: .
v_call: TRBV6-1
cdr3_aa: CASSEYLGGVSNQPQHF
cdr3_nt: TGTGCCAGCAGTGAATACTTGGGAGGGGTGAGCAATCAGCCCCAGCATTTT